A single sample is the source of the 27 T cell receptor beta chains below, sequenced in a study of vaccination effects on CD4 cells after COVID-19. Using viral peptide pools, the ViraFEST assay grew out antigen-specific CD4+ T cells prior to sequencing. At the end of roughly 9 days of culture, CD4+ T cells were isolated. Antigens for these TCRs are unknown. Using immunoSEQ multiplex PCR, the repertoire was profiled, and TCRdb retains in-frame clones only, with some absent. The sample includes roughly 20,000 clones, around two thirds of them seen just once. The source material was CD4+ T cells from PBMCs cultured with HCoV-229E spike peptides, sampled before COVID-19 vaccination. These receptors all stem from a human donor who received a COVID-19 vaccine.

The V and J genes are TRBV2 and TRBJ1-2; D is unresolved. The ends were cut back, 6 bases at V and 4 bases at J, with 12 bases in the middle. The germline V gene has CDR1 SNHLY and CDR2 FYNNEI. The CDR3 sequence is 13 residues long. The DNA of the CDR3 is TGTGCCAGCAGCGCTACAGTGTTCTATGGCTACACCTTC. Protein: CASSATVFYGYTF.

By sample share, this clone is medium-sized. The CDR3 sequence: CASSLDQGGSGTYNEQFF. DNA for the CDR3: TGTGCCAGCAGCTTAGATCAGGGCGGGAGCGGGACCTACAATGAGCAGTTCTTC. This chain uses TRBV11-3 with TRBJ2-1; the match to TRBD2 covers 7 bases. This CDR3 is built from 18 residues. V lost 0 bases to trimming and J lost 2 bases; unmatched junction nucleotides: 10. Per the germline V gene, CDR1 is SGHNT and CDR2 is YENEEA.

The rearrangement links TRBV5-4 to TRBJ1-4; tentatively, D is TRBD1 (5 bases). The CDR3 consists of 15 residues. CDR1 is SGHNT and CDR2 is YYREEE in the germline V gene (reference sequence). Trimming took 3 bases from V and 3 from J, leaving 12 bases between them. CDR3 sequence: CASSSQGLANEKLFF. CDR3 nucleotides: TGTGCCAGCAGCTCTCAGGGTCTGGCTAATGAAAAACTGTTTTTT.

The chain links TRBV25-1 to TRBJ1-1, with D possibly TRBD1 on 6 matching bases. Germline values: CDR1 MGHDK, CDR2 SYGVNS. The CDR3 loop spans 14 amino acids. Trimming left V 8 bases short and J 5 bases short, with 18 bases between. This CDR3 reads CASRPTGFGTEAFF. In DNA, the CDR3 is TGTGCCAGCCGCCCAACAGGGTTTGGGACTGAAGCTTTCTTT. Combining the CDR3 with reference TRBV25-1 and TRBJ1-1 gives the whole variable domain EADIYQTPRYLVIGTGKKITLECSQTMGHDKMYWYQQDPGMELHLIHYSYGVNSTEKGDLSSESTVSRIRTEHFPLTLESARPSHTSQYLCASRPTGFGTEAFFGQGTRLTVV.

This clone was detected once. The V call is TRBV5-1, the J call TRBJ1-2; 7 bases align to TRBD1. The V segment lost 0 bases and the J segment 4 bases; nucleotides outside the gene matches: 3. This CDR3 comprises 14 residues. In germline, CDR1 is SGHRS, CDR2 YFSETQ. CDR3 protein: CASSLGGTVYGYTF. The CDR3 DNA reads TGCGCCAGCAGCTTGGGAGGGACAGTCTATGGCTACACCTTC.

The chain uses TRBV10-3 and TRBJ1-5; 9 bases are shared with TRBD1. The germline V gene has CDR1 ENHRY and CDR2 SYGVKD. Unmatched junction bases numbered 12, after V lost 3 bases and J lost 3 bases. CDR3 length: 18 residues. CDR3 region: CAISEGTGGITDNQPQHF. The CDR3 nucleotides are TGTGCCATCAGTGAAGGTACAGGGGGCATCACCGACAATCAGCCCCAGCATTTT.

The chain combines TRBV7-9 with TRBJ2-1, with 7 bases aligning to TRBD2. This CDR3 region has 15 residues. The J segment lost 3 bases and the V segment lost 3 bases, leaving 5 bases of the junction unmatched. The germline gives CDR1 SEHNR, CDR2 FQNEAQ (reference sequence). The CDR3 region is CASSFPGLRYNEQFF. The CDR3 nucleotides are TGTGCCAGCAGCTTTCCGGGACTACGCTACAATGAGCAGTTCTTC.

This sequence joins TRBV5-1 and TRBJ2-5; the D gene is possibly TRBD1 (7 bases). V lost 4 bases, J lost 5 bases, and 24 bases lay in between. There are 17 residues in the CDR3. Germline loops: CDR1 SGHRS, CDR2 YFSETQ. The CDR3 region has the DNA TGCGCCAGCAGCCCGGGGGTCGTGACAGGGCAGGGGGAGACCCAGTACTTC. It translates to CASSPGVVTGQGETQYF.

The chain combines TRBV30 with TRBJ1-1; weak D call: TRBD1 (6 bases). The V gene lost 4 bases and the J gene lost 4 bases, with 13 bases spanning the gap. The CDR3 loop spans 13 amino acids. Germline-derived CDR1 and CDR2 are GTSNPN and SVGIG (reference sequence). CDR3 nucleotides: TGTGCCTGGAAAACAGGGATGACCACTGAAGCTTTCTTT. Translation: CAWKTGMTTEAFF.

The chain employs TRBV16 and TRBJ2-6; perhaps TRBD1 as D (6 bases). Trimming stripped 6 bases from V and 0 bases from J, with 9 bases between. Germline CDR1 reads KGHSY; CDR2 reads FQNENV. CDR3 length: 15 residues. This CDR3 is CASSKQGSGANVLTF. In nucleotides, the CDR3 is TGTGCCAGCAGTAAACAGGGCTCTGGGGCCAACGTCCTGACTTTC.

This chain joins TRBV19 and TRBJ2-7; 8 bases line up with TRBD2. Germline V gene data show CDR1 as LNHDA and CDR2 as SQIVND (reference sequence). This CDR3 has 14 amino acids. Trimming cost V 8 bases and J 6 bases; bases outside gene matches: 12. The CDR3 DNA is TGTGCCAGTCGTTTGGGACTAGGGCTAGGCGAGCAGTACTTC. Translation gives CASRLGLGLGEQYF.

This chain connects TRBV27 to TRBJ1-2; D is uncertain. CDR1 is MNHEY, CDR2 SMNVEV, per germline (reference sequence). The CDR3 extends over 12 amino acids. Deletions cut 5 bases from V and 7 bases from J, with 11 bases between. Written as DNA, the CDR3 is TGTGCCAGCAGTCCCCGTGGCCTTGGCTACACCTTC. This encodes CASSPRGLGYTF.

Here the CDR3 reads CASSLSPETQYF. In nucleotides, the CDR3 is TGTGCCAGCAGCTTGTCTCCAGAGACCCAGTACTTC. The rearrangement uses TRBV7-6 and TRBJ2-5; D is ambiguous. This CDR3 spans 12 amino acids. Between the trimmed V and J ends, which lost 3 bases and 4 bases, there was a span of 6 bases. Germline V gene lookup returns CDR1 SGHVS and CDR2 FNYEAQ.

The chain links TRBV21-1 to TRBJ2-7; the table gives TRBD2 as D, unverified against the DNA. TRBV21-1 is reported as a pseudogene. CDR3 length: 16 amino acids. Here the CDR3 DNA reads TGTGCCAGCAGCAAAGAAAGGGCTAGCGGGGAAAACGAGCAGTACTTC. It codes for CASSKERASGENEQYF.

The V call is TRBV9, the J call TRBJ2-4; D ambiguous. V shed 0 bases and J shed 3 bases, with 16 bases lying between them. This CDR3 is 17 amino acids long. CDR1 and CDR2 from the germline V gene are SGDLS and YYNGEE. CDR3: CASSVGLELVDKNIQYF. The DNA of the CDR3 is TGTGCCAGCAGCGTAGGCCTCGAGCTAGTAGACAAAAACATTCAGTACTTC.

This clone was seen only a few times. The chain recombines TRBV9 with TRBJ1-1; D not resolved. CDR1 SGDLS and CDR2 YYNGEE come from the germline V gene. There are 14 residues in the CDR3. V was clipped by 2 bases and J by 4 bases, with 12 bases between them. CDR3 DNA sequence: TGTGCCAGCAGCGTGGCAGGCGAGGGCACTGAAGCTTTCTTT. It codes for CASSVAGEGTEAFF.

J is TRBJ2-1 and V is TRBV5-1; 13 nucleotides agree with TRBD2. The germline V gene has CDR1 SGHRS and CDR2 YFSETQ. The CDR3 totals 16 residues. The V gene end was trimmed by 2 bases and the J gene end by 5 bases; junction bases not matched to a gene: 4. The CDR3 nucleotides are TGCGCCAGCAGCTTACTAGCGGGAGGGTTGGACAATGAGCAGTTCTTC. It codes for CASSLLAGGLDNEQFF.

This clone was seen only once. J is TRBJ2-3 and V is TRBV18; 13 positions match TRBD2. In germline, CDR1 is KGHSH, CDR2 LQKENI. Trimming cost V 2 bases and J 1 base; bases outside gene matches: 6. CDR3 length: 18 residues. The CDR3: CASSPGLAGVRRTDTQYF. The CDR3 DNA reads as TGTGCCAGCTCACCAGGACTAGCGGGGGTTCGGCGCACAGATACGCAGTATTTT.

The chain uses TRBV18 and TRBJ1-4, with D unclear. Per the germline V gene, CDR1 is KGHSH and CDR2 is LQKENI. V dropped 2 bases and J dropped 8 bases, with 9 bases sitting between them. There are 13 residues in the CDR3. The CDR3 DNA sequence: TGTGCCAGCTCACCAGGCAATCTAGAAAAACTGTTTTTT. It translates to CASSPGNLEKLFF.

The V call is TRBV19, the J call TRBJ1-2; 7 bases agree with TRBD1. The CDR3 totals 14 residues. V was clipped by 7 bases and J by 6 bases; unmatched bases: 11. CDR1 LNHDA and CDR2 SQIVND come from the germline V gene (reference sequence). The CDR3 loop reads CASTSSGGENGYTF. The CDR3 DNA reads TGTGCCAGTACTTCTTCAGGGGGTGAGAATGGCTACACCTTC.

V is TRBV5-5 and J is TRBJ1-4; TRBD1 matches 8 bases. Per the germline V gene, CDR1 is SGHKS and CDR2 is YYEKEE (reference sequence). The CDR3 is made up of 15 amino acids. V lost 0 bases to trimming and J lost 7 bases; unmatched junction nucleotides: 5. CDR3 loop: CASSLGGQAAEKLFF. The CDR3, as DNA: TGTGCCAGCAGCTTGGGGGGACAGGCTGCTGAAAAACTGTTTTTT. Full variable domain (outside the CDR3, taken from reference TRBV5-5 and TRBJ1-4): DAGVTQSPTHLIKTRGQQVTLRCSPISGHKSVSWYQQVLGQGPQFIFQYYEKEERGRGNFPDRFSARQFPNYSSELNVNALLLGDSALYLCASSLGGQAAEKLFFGSGTQLSVL.

This chain uses TRBV5-4 with TRBJ1-1; D might be TRBD1 (5 bases). This CDR3 has 12 amino acids. Germline values: CDR1 SGHNT, CDR2 YYREEE (reference sequence). The V end was cut by 6 bases, the J end by 1 base, with 7 bases between. The CDR3 nucleotides read TGTGCCAGCACTGGGGGGAACACTGAAGCTTTCTTT. Its protein is CASTGGNTEAFF.

This rearrangement joins TRBV11-2 to TRBJ2-7; tentatively, D is TRBD1 or TRBD2 (5 bases each). The CDR3 runs 13 residues. Trimming removed 5 bases from V and 3 bases from J, with 11 bases in between. The germline gives CDR1 SGHAT, CDR2 FQNNGV. The CDR3 nucleotides are TGTGCCAGCAGCAATTGGGACCGCTACGAGCAGTACTTC. This codes for CASSNWDRYEQYF.

J is TRBJ2-5 and V is TRBV10-3; possible D gene TRBD2, 6 bases. CDR1 ENHRY and CDR2 SYGVKD come from the germline V gene. CDR3 length equals 14 residues. The V gene lost 3 bases and the J gene lost 5 bases, with 13 bases spanning the gap. DNA for the CDR3: TGTGCCATCAGTGATGCCGGGGGAGTTGAGACCCAGTACTTC. Its translation is CAISDAGGVETQYF.

The rearrangement links TRBV4-1 to TRBJ2-5, with TRBD1 as a possible D gene (6 bases). The CDR3 contains 14 residues. Germline V CDR1 and CDR2: MGHRA, YSYEKL. Trimming pared 2 bases from V and 4 bases from J, leaving 11 bases between. In DNA form, the CDR3 reads TGCGCCAGCAGCCAATTGAGCAGGGGAGAGACCCAGTACTTC. It specifies CASSQLSRGETQYF.

This rearrangement joins TRBV5-4 to TRBJ2-5, with 8 bases aligning to TRBD2. The CDR3 runs to 14 residues. CDR1 and CDR2 (germline): SGHNT, YYREEE (reference sequence). Trimming at V came to 4 bases and at J to 3 bases, leaving 5 bases not matched to a gene. Written as DNA, the CDR3 is TGTGCCAGCAGCCATCCGGGACTAGAAGAGACCCAGTACTTC. This translates into CASSHPGLEETQYF.

This clone was counted between two and nine times. This sequence joins TRBV5-1 and TRBJ2-2; TRBD1 matches 7 bases. Looked up from germline, CDR1 is SGHRS and CDR2 is YFSETQ. The J segment lost 6 bases and the V segment lost 2 bases, leaving 4 bases of the junction unmatched. This CDR3 contains 14 residues. In DNA, the CDR3 is TGCGCCAGCAGCTTTCAACAGGGGTCCGGGGAGCTGTTTTTT. Translated, it gives CASSFQQGSGELFF.